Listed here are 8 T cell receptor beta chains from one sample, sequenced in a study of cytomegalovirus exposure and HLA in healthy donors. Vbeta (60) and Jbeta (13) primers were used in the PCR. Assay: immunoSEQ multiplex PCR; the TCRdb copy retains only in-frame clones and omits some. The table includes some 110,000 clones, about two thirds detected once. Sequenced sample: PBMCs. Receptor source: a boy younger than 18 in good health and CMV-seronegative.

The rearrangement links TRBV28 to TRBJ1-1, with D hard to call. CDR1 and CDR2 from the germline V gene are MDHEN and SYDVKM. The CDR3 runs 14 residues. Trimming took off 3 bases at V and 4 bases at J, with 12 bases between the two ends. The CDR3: CASSFQASTTEAFF. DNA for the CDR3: TGTGCCAGCAGTTTCCAGGCCTCGACCACTGAAGCTTTCTTT.

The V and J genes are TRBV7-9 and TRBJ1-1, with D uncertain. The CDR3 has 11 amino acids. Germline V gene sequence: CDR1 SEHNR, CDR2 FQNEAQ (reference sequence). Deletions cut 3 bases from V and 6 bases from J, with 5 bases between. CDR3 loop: CASSFTAEAFF. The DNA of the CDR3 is TGTGCCAGCAGCTTTACGGCTGAAGCTTTCTTT.

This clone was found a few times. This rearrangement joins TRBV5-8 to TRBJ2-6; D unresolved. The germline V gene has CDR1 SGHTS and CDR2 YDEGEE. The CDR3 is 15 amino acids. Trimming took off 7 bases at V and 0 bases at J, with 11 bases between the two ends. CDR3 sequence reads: CASRVVFSGANVLTF. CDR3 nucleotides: TGTGCCAGCCGAGTTGTTTTCTCTGGGGCCAACGTCCTGACTTTC.

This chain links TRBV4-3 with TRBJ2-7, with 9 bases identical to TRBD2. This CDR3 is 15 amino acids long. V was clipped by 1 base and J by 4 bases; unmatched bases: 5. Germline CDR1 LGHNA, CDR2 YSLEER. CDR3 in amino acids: CASSQGRTSDYEQYF. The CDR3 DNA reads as TGCGCCAGCAGCCAAGGTCGGACTAGCGATTACGAGCAGTACTTC.

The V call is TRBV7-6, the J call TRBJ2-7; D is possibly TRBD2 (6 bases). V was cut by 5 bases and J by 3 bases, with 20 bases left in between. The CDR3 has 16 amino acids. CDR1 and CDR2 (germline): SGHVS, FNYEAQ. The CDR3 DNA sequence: TGTGCCAGCAGCCAAAACTCGGACTACCCCCACTACGAGCAGTACTTC. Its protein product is CASSQNSDYPHYEQYF.

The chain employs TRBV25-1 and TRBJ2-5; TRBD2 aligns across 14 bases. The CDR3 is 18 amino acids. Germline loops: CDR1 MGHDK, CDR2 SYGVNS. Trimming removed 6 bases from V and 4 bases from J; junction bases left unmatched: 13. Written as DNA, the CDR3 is TGTGCCAGCAGCGTTGATCTTGGACTAGCGGGAGGTTCAGAGACCCAGTACTTC. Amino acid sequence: CASSVDLGLAGGSETQYF.

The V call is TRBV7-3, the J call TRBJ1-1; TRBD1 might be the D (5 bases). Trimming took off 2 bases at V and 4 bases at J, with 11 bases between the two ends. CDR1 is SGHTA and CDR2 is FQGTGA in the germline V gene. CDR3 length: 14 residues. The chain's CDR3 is CASSLSGGTTEAFF. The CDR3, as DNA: TGTGCCAGCAGCTTATCGGGGGGGACCACTGAAGCTTTCTTT.

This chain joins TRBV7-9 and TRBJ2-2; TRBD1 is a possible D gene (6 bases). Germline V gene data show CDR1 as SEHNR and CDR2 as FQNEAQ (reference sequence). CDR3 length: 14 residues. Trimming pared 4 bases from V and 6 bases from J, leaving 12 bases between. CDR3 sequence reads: CASSSDRRPGELFF. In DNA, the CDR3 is TGTGCCAGCAGCTCAGACAGGCGCCCCGGGGAGCTGTTTTTT.